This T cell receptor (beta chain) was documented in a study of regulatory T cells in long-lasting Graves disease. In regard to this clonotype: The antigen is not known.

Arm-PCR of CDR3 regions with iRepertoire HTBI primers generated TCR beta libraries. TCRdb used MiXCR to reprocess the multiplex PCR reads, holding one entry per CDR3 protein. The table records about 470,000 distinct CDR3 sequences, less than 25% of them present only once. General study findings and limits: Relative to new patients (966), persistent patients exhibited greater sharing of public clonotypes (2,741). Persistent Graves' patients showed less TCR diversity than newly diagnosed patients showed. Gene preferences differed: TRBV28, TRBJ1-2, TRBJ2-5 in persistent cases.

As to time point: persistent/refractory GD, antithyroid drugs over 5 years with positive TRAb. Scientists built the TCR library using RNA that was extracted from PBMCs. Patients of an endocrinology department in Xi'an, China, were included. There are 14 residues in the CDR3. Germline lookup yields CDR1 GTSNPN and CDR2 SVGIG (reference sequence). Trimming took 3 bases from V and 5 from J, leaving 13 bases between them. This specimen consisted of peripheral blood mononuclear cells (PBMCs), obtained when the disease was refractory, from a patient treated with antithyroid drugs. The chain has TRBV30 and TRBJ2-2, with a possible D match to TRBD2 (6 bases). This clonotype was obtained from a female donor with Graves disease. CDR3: CAWRDRGGTGELFF. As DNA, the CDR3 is TGTGCCTGGAGAGACAGAGGAGGGACCGGGGAGCTGTTTTTT.